The entry below describes one TCR beta chain. These data belong to a study of blood T cell repertoires in COVID-19. Germline CDR1 is SGHRS and CDR2 is YFSETQ. The length of the CDR3 is 14 residues. V lost 0 bases, J lost 4 bases, and 0 bases stayed unmatched. Profiling relied on immunoSEQ multiplex PCR, and the TCRdb table lists in-frame clones only, not all of them. The sample records tens of thousands of clones, roughly 80% being singletons. Specimen: peripheral blood. The sequence was collected from a human donor in a cohort sampled during active COVID-19. V is TRBV5-1 and J is TRBJ2-2; 7 nucleotides agree with TRBD1. The CDR3 nucleotides are TGCGCCAGCAGCTTGGGGACAGGCACCGGGGAGCTGTTTTTT. This sequence encodes CASSLGTGTGELFF.